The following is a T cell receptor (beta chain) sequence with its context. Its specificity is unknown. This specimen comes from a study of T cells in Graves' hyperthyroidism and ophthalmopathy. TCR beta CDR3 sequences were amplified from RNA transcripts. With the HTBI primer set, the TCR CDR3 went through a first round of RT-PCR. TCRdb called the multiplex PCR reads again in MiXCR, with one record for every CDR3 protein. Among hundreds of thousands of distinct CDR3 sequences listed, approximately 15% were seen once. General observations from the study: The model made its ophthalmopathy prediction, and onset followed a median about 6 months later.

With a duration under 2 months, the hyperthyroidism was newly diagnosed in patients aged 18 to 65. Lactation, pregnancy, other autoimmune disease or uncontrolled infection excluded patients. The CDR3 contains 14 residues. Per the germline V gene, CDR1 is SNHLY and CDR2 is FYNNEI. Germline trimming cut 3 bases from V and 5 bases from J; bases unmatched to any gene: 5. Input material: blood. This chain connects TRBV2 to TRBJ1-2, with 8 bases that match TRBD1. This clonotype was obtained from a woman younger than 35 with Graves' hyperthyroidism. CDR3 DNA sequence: TGTGCCAGCAGTGAGAGGACAGGGAAATATGGCTACACCTTC. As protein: CASSERTGKYGYTF.